Here is one T cell receptor (beta chain) with its context. This table comes from immunoSEQ multiplex PCR, and its TCRdb copy is limited to in-frame clones, with some not included. Of around 370,000 clones in the sample, around 96% were seen once. This sample is part of a study of shared clonotypes between healthy human individuals. This CDR3 has 14 residues. Trimming took off 3 bases at V and 5 bases at J, with 16 bases between the two ends. Germline values: CDR1 GTSNPN, CDR2 SVGIG (reference sequence). The V call is TRBV30, the J call TRBJ1-1; a weak D match, TRBD1 (5 bases). Sequencing used memory CD8+ T cells sorted from blood. Stated subset: CD45RO+ cells pooled with CCR7-negative TemRA cells. This sequence originates from a young man in good health. The chain's CDR3 is CAWSGQGLGTEAFF. The CDR3 nucleotides read TGTGCCTGGAGCGGCCAGGGATTGGGGACTGAAGCTTTCTTT.